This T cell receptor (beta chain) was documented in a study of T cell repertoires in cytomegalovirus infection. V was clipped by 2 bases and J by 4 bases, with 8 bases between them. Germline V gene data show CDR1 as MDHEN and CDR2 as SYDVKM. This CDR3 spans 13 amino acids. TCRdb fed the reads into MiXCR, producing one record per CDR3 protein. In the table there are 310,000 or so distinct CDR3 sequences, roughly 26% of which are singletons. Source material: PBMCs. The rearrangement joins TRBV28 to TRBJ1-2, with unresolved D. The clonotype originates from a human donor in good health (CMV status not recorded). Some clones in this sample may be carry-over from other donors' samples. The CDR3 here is CASSLQRSYGYTF. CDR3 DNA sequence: TGTGCCAGCAGTTTACAAAGGAGCTATGGCTACACCTTC.